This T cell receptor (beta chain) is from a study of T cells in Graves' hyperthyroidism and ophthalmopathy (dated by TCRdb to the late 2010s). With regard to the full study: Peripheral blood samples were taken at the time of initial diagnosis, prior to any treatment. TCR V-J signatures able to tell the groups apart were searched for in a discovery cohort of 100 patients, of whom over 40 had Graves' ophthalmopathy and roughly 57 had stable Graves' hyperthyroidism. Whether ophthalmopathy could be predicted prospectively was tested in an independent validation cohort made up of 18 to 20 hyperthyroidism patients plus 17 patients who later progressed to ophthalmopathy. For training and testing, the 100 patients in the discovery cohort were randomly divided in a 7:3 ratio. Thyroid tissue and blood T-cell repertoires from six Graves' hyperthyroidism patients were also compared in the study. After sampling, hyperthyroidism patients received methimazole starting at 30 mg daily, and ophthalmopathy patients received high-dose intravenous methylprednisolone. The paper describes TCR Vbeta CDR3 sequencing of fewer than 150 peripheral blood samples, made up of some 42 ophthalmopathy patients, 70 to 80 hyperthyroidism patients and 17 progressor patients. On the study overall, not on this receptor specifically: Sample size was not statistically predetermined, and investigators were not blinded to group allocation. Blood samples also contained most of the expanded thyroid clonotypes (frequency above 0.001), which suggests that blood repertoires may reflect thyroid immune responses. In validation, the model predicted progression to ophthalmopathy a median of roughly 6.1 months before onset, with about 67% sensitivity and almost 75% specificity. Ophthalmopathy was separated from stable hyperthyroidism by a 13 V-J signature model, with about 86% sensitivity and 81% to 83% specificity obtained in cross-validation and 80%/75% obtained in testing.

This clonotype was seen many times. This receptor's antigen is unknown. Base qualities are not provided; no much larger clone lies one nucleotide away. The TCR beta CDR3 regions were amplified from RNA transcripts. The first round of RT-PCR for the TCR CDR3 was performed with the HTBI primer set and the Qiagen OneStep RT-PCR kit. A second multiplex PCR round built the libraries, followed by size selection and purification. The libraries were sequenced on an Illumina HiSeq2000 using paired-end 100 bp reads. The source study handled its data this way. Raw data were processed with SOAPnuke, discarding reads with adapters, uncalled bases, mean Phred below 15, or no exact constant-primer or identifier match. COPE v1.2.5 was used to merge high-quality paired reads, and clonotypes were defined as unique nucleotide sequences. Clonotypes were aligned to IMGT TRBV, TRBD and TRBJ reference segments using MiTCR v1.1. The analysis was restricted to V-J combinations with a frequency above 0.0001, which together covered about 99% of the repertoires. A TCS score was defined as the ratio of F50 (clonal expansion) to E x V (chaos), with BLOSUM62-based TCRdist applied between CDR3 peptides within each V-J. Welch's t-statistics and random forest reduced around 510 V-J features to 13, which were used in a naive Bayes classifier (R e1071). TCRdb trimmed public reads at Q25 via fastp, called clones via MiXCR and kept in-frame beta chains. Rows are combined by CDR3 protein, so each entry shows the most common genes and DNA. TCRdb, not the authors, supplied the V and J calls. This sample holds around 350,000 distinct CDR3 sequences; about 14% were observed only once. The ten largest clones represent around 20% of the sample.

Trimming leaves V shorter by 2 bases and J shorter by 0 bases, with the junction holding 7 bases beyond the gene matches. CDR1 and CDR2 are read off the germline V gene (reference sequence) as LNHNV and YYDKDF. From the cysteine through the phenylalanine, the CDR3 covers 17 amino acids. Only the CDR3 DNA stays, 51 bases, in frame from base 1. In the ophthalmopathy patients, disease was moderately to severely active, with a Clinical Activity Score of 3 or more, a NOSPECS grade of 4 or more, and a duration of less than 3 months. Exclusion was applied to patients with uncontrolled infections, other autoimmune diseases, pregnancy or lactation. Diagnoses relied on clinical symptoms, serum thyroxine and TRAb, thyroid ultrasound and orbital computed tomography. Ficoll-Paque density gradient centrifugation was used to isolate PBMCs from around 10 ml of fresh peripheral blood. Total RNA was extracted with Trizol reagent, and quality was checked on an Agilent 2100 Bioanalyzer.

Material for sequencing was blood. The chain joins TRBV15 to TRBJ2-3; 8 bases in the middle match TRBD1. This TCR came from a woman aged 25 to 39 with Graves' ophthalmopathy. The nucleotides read TGTGCCACCAGCAGATCGAGGACAGGGACTAGCACAGATACGCAGTATTTT. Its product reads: CATSRSRTGTSTDTQYF.